The following is a TCR beta chain sequence with its context. Profiling relied on immunoSEQ multiplex PCR, and the TCRdb table lists in-frame clones only, not all of them. Of 300,000 to 450,000 clones listed, around 87% are singletons. This entry comes from a study of blood T cell repertoires in COVID-19. CDR3 length equals 13 residues. The germline gives CDR1 SGHNT, CDR2 YYREEE (reference sequence). V was trimmed by 0 bases and J by 4 bases, leaving 7 bases between them. The chain has TRBV5-4 and TRBJ2-5; D is ambiguous. Material: peripheral blood. The TCR was taken from a human donor in a cohort sampled during active COVID-19. CDR3 nucleotides: TGTGCCAGCAGCTTGGAGATGGCAGAGACCCAGTACTTC. Amino acids: CASSLEMAETQYF.